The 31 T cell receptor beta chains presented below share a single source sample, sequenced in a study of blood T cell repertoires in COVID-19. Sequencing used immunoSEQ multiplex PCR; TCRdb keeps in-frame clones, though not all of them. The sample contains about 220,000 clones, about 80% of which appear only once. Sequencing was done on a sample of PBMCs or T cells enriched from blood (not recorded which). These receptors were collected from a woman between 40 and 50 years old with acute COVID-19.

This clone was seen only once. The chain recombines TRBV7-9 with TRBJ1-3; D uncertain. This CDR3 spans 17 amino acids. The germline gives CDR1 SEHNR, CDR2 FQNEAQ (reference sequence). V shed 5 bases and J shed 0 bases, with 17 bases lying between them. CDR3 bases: TGTGCCAGCAGCCTACCTCTCCCCGCACCCTCTGGAAACACCATATATTTT. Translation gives CASSLPLPAPSGNTIYF.

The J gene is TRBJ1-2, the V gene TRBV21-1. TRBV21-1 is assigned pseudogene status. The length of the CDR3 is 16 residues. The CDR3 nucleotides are TGTGCCAGCAGCACCGAGGGAGCGTTCAAAAACTATGGCTACACCTTC. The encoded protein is CASSTEGAFKNYGYTF.

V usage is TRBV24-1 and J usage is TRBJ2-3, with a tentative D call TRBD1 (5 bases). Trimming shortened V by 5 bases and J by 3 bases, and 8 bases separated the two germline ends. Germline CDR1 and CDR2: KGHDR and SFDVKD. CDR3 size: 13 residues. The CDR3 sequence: CATSGQGTDTQYF. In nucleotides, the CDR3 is TGTGCCACCAGTGGGCAGGGAACAGATACGCAGTATTTT.

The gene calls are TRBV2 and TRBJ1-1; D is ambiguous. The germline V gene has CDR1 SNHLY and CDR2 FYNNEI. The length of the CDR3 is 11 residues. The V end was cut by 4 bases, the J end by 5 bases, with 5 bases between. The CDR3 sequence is CASSGGTEAFF. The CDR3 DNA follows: TGTGCCAGCAGTGGAGGAACTGAAGCTTTCTTT.

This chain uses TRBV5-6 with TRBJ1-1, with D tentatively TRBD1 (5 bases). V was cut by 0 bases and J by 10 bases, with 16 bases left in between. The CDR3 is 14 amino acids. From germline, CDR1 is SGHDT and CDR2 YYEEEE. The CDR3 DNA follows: TGTGCCAGCAGCTTGGGGGCCCCCGGGGGAGCAGCTTTCTTT. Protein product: CASSLGAPGGAAFF.

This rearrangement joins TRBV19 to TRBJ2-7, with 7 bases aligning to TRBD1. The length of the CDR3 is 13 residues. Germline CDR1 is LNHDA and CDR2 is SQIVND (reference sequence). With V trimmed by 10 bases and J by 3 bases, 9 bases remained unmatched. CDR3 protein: CANGDSFFYEQYF. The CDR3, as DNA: TGTGCCAATGGGGACAGCTTCTTCTACGAGCAGTACTTC.

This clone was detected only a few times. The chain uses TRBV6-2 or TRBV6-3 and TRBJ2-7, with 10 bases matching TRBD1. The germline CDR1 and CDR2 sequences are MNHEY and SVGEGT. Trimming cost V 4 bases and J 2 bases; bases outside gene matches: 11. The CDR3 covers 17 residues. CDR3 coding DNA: TGTGCCAGCAGTTCTTCCGGGACAGGGGACCCAACCTACGAGCAGTACTTC. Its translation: CASSSSGTGDPTYEQYF.

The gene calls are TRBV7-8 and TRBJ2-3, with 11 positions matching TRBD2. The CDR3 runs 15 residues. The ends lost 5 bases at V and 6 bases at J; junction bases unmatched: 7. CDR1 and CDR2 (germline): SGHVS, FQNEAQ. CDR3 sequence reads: CASSPGASGRDTQYF. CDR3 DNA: TGTGCCAGCAGCCCCGGGGCTAGCGGGAGGGATACGCAGTATTTT.

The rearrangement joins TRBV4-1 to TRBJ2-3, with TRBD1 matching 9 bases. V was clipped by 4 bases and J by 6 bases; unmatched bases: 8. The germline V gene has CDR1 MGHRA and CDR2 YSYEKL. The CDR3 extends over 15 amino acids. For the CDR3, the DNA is TGCGCCAGCAGCCGCCCGGGACAGGGTGCGGATACGCAGTATTTT. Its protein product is CASSRPGQGADTQYF.

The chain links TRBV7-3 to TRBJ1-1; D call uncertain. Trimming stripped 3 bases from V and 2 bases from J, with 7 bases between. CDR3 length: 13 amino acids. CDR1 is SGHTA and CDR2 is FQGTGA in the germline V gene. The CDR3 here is CASSLEVNTEAFF. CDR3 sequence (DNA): TGTGCCAGCAGCTTGGAGGTTAACACTGAAGCTTTCTTT.

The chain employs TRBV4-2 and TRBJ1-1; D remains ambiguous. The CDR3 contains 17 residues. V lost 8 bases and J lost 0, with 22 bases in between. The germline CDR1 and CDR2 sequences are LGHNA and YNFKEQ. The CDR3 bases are TGTGCCAGCTCCTCGGAGAGAACTATATTAATGAACACTGAAGCTTTCTTT. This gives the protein CASSSERTILMNTEAFF.

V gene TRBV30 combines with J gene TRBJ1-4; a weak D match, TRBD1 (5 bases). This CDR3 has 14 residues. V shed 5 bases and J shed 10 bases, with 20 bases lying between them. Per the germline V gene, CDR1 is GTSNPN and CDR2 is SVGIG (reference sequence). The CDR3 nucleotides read TGTGCCTGGCAACGGACAAACCGAAGGGGAAAACTGTTTTTT. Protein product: CAWQRTNRRGKLFF. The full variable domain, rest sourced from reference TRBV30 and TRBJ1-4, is SQTIHQWPATLVQPVGSPLSLECTVEGTSNPNLYWYRQAAGRGLQLLFYSVGIGQISSEVPQNLSASRPQDRQFILSSKKLLLSDSGFYLCAWQRTNRRGKLFFGSGTQLSVL.

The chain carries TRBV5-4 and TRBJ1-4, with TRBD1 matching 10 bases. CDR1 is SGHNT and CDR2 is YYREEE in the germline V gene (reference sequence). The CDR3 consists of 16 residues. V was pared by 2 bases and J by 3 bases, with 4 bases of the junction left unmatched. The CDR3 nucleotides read TGTGCCAGCAGCTTCAGACAGGGGGCTGCTAATGAAAAACTGTTTTTT. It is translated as CASSFRQGAANEKLFF. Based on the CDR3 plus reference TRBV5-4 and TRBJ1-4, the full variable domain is ETGVTQSPTHLIKTRGQQVTLRCSSQSGHNTVSWYQQALGQGPQFIFQYYREEENGRGNFPPRFSGLQFPNYSSELNVNALELDDSALYLCASSFRQGAANEKLFFGSGTQLSVL.

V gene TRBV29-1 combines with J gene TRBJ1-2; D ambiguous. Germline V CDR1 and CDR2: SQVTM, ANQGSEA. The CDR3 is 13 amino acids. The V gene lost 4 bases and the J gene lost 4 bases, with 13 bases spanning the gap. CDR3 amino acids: CSVGTPGSYGYTF. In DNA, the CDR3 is TGCAGCGTTGGGACGCCGGGGAGCTATGGCTACACCTTC.

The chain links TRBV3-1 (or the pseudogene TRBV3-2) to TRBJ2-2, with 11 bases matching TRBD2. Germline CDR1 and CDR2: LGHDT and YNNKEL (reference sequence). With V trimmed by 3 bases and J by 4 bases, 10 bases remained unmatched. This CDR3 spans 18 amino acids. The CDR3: CASSHFPLAGGGTGELFF. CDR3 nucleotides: TGTGCCAGCAGCCATTTTCCTCTAGCGGGGGGCGGCACCGGGGAGCTGTTTTTT.

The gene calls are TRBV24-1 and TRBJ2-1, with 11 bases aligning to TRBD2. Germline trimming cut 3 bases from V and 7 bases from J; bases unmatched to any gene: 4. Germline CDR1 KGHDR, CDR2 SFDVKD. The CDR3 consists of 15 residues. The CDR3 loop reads CATSDGSGGANEQFF. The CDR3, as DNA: TGTGCCACCAGTGATGGTAGCGGGGGGGCTAATGAGCAGTTCTTC.

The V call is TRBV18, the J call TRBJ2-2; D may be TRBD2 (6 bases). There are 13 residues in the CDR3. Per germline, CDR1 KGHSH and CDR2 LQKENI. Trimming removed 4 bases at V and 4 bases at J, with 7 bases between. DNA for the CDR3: TGTGCCAGCTCACGGAGGGGCACCGGGGAGCTGTTTTTT. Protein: CASSRRGTGELFF.

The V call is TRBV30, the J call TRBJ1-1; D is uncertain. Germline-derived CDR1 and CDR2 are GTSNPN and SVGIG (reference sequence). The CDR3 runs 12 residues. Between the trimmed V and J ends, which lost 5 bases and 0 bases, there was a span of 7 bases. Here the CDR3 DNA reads TGTGCCTGGCCCAGGTTGAACACTGAAGCTTTCTTT. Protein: CAWPRLNTEAFF.

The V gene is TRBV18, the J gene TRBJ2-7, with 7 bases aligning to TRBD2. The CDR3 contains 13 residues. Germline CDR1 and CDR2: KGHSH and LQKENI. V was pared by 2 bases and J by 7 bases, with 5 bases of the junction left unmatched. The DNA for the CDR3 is TGTGCCAGCTCACCAGGCAGGGAGGGGGAGCAGTACTTC. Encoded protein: CASSPGREGEQYF.

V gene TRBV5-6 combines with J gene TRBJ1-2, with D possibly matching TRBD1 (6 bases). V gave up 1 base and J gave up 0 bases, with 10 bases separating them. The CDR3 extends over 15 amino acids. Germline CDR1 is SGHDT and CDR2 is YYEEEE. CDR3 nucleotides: TGTGCCAGCAGCTTGCGGGGGGCTGCTAACTATGGCTACACCTTC. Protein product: CASSLRGAANYGYTF.

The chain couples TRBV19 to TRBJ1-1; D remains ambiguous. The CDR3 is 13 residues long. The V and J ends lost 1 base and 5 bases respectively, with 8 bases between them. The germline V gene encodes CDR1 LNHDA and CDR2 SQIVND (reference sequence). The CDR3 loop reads CASSIGGGTEAFF. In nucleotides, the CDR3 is TGTGCCAGTAGTATAGGGGGAGGGACTGAAGCTTTCTTT.

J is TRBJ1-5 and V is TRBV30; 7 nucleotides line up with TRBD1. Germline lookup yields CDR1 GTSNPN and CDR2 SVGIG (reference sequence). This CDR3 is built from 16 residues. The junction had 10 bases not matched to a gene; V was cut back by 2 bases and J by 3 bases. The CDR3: CAWSREQGQSNQPQHF. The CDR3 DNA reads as TGTGCCTGGAGTAGAGAACAGGGACAGTCCAATCAGCCCCAGCATTTT.

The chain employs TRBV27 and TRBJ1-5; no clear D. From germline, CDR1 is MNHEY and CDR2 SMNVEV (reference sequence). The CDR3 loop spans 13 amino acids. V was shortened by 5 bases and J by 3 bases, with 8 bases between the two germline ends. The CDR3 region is CASSTEFNQPQHF. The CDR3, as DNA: TGTGCCAGCAGTACAGAGTTCAATCAGCCCCAGCATTTT.

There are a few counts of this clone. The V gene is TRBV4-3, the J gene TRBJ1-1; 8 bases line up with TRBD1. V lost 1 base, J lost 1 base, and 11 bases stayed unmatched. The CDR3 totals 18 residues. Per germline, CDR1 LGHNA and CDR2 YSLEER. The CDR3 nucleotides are TGCGCCAGCAGCCAAGGAATAGGACAGGGAGAACAGAACACTGAAGCTTTCTTT. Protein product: CASSQGIGQGEQNTEAFF.

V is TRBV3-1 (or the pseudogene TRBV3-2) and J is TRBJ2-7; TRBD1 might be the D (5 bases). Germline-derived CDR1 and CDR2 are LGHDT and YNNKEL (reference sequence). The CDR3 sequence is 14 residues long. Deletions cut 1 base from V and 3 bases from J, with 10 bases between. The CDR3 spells CASSQGTTRYEQYF. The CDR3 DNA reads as TGTGCCAGCAGCCAAGGGACAACTCGCTACGAGCAGTACTTC.

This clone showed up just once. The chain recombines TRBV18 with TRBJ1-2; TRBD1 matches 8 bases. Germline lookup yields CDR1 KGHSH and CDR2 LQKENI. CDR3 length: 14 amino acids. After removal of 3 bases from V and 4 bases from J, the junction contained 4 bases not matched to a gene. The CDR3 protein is CASSPDRARYGYTF. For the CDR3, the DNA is TGTGCCAGCTCACCGGACAGGGCCCGCTATGGCTACACCTTC.

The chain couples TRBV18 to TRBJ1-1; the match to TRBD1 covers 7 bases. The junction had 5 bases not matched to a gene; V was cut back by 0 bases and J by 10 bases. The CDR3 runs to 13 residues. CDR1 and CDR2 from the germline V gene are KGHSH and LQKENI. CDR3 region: CASSPPSGGRAFF. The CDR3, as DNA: TGTGCCAGCTCACCACCGTCAGGGGGTCGAGCTTTCTTT.

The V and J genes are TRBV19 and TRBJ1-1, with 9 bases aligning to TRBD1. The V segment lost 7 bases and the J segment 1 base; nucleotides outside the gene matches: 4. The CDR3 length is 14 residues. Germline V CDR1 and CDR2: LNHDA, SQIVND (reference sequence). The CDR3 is CASTSTGGNTEAFF. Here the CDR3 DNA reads TGTGCCAGTACCTCGACAGGGGGGAACACTGAAGCTTTCTTT.

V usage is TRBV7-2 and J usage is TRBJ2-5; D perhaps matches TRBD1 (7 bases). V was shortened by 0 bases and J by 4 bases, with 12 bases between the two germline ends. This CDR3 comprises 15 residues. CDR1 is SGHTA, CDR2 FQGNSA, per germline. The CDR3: CASSLAAGGGETQYF. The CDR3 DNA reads TGTGCCAGCAGCTTAGCGGCAGGGGGAGGAGAGACCCAGTACTTC. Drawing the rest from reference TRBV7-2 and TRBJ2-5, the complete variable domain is GAGVSQSPSNKVTEKGKDVELRCDPISGHTALYWYRQSLGQGLEFLIYFQGNSAPDKSGLPSDRFSAERTGGSVSTLTIQRTQQEDSAVYLCASSLAAGGGETQYFGPGTRLLVL.

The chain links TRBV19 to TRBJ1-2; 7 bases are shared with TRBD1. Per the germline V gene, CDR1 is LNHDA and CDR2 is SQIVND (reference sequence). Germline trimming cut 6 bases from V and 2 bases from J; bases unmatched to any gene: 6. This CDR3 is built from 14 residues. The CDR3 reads CASRNYRGNYGYTF. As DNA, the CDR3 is TGTGCCAGTAGGAACTACAGGGGCAACTATGGCTACACCTTC.

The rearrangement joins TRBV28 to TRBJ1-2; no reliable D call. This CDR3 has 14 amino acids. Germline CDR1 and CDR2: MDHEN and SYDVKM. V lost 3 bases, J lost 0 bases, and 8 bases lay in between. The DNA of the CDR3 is TGTGCCAGCAGTTTCGGTCGTGCTAACTATGGCTACACCTTC. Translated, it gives CASSFGRANYGYTF.